This T cell receptor beta chain was obtained from a study of immune evolution from preneoplasia to lung adenocarcinoma. Findings of the study overall: Top clone frequencies peaked in normal lung, apparently declining through invasive adenocarcinoma. Highest clonality occurred in KRAS-mutant, not EGFR-mutant or double wild-type, nodules.

In the case of this clone: The antigen is unknown.

In germline, CDR1 is LNHDA, CDR2 SQIVND (reference sequence). The trim removed 6 bases at V and 6 bases at J, leaving 6 bases unmatched. The CDR3 covers 14 residues. Produced via immunoSEQ multiplex PCR; TCRdb's table is partial and in-frame only. The sample lists approximately 17,000 clones; 86% were seen once. The sequenced sample consisted of FFPE invasive lung adenocarcinoma tissue. The sequence was obtained from a person between 65 and 79 years old with invasive lung adenocarcinoma. The gene calls are TRBV19 and TRBJ2-2; TRBD1 matches at 8 bases. In DNA, the CDR3 is TGTGCCAGTAGACGACAGGGGCGACCCGGGGAGCTGTTTTTT. Its translation is CASRRQGRPGELFF.